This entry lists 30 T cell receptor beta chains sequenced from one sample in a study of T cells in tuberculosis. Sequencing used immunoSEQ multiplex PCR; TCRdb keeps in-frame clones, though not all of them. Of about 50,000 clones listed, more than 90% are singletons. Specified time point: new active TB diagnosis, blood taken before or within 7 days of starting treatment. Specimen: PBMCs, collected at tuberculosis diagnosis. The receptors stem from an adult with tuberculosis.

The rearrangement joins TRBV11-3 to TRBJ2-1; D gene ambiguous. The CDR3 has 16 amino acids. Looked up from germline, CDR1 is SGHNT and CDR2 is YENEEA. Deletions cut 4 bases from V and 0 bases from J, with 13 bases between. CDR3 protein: CASSSRSSNSYNEQFF. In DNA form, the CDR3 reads TGTGCCAGCAGCTCCCGGTCTTCCAACTCCTACAATGAGCAGTTCTTC.

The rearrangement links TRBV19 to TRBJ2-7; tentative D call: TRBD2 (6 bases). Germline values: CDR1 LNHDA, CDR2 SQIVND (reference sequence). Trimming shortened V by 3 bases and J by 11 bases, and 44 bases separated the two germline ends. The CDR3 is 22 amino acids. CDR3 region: CASSMGTDRPAISNDLIKKEYF. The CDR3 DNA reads TGTGCCAGTAGTATGGGGACTGACAGACCAGCTATCTCAAACGACCTCATAAAAAAAGAGTACTTC.

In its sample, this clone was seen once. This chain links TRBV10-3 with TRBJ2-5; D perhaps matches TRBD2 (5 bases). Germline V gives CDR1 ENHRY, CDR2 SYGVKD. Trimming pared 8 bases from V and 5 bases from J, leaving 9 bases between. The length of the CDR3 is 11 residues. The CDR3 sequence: CAIGGRETQYF. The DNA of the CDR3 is TGTGCCATCGGAGGAAGGGAGACCCAGTACTTC.

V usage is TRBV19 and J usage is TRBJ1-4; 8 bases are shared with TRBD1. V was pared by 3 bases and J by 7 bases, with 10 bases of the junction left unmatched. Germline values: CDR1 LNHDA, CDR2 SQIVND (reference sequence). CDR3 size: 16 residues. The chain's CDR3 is CASSIQGAQWSEKLFF. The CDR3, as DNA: TGTGCCAGTAGTATTCAGGGGGCCCAGTGGAGTGAAAAACTGTTTTTT.

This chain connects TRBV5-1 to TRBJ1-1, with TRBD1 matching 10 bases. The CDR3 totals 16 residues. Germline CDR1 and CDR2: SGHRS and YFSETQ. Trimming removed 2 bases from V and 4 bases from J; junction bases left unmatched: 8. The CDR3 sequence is CASSFVTGGRSTEAFF. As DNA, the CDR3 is TGCGCCAGCAGCTTTGTGACAGGGGGCAGGAGCACTGAAGCTTTCTTT.

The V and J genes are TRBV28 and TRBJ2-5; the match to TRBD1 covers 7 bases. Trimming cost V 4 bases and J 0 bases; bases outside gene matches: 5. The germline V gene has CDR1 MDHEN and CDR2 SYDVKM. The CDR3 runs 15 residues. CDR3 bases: TGTGCCAGCAGTTCGTCGGGACAGTACCAAGAGACCCAGTACTTC. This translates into CASSSSGQYQETQYF.

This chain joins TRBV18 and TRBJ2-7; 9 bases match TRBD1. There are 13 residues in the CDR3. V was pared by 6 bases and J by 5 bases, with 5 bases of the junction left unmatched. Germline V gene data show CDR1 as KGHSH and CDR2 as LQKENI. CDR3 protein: CASSPRQGDEQYF. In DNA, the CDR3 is TGTGCCAGCTCCCCGCGACAGGGGGACGAGCAGTACTTC.

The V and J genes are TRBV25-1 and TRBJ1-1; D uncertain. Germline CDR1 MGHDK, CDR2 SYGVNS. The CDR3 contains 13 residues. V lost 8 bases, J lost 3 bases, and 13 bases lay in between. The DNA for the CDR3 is TGTGCCAGCTCCCCCGGAGCCTACACTGAAGCTTTCTTT. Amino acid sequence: CASSPGAYTEAFF.

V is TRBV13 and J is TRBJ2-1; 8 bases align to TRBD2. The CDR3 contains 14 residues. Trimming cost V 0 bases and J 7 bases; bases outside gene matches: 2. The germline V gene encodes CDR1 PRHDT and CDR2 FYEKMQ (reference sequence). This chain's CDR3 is CASSLGLAVNEQFF. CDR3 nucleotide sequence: TGTGCCAGCAGCTTAGGACTAGCGGTGAATGAGCAGTTCTTC. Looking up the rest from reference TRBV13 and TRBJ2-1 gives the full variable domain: AAGVIQSPRHLIKEKRETATLKCYPIPRHDTVYWYQQGPGQDPQFLISFYEKMQSDKGSIPDRFSAQQFSDYHSELNMSSLELGDSALYFCASSLGLAVNEQFFGPGTRLTVL.

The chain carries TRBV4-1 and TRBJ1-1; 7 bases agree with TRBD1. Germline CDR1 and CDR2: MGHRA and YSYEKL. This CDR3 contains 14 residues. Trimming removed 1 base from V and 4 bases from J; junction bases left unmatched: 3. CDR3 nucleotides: TGCGCCAGCAGCCAAGTACAGGGGACCACTGAAGCTTTCTTT. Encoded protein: CASSQVQGTTEAFF.

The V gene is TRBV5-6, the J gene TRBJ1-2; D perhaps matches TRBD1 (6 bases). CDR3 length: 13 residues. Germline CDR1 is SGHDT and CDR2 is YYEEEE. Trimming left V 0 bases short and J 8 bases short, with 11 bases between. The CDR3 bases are TGTGCCAGCAGCTTGGCCAGGGGAGAAGGCTACACCTTC. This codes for CASSLARGEGYTF. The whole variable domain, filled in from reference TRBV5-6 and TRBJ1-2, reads DAGVTQSPTHLIKTRGQQVTLRCSPKSGHDTVSWYQQALGQGPQFIFQYYEEEERQRGNFPDRFSGHQFPNYSSELNVNALLLGDSALYLCASSLARGEGYTFGSGTRLTVV.

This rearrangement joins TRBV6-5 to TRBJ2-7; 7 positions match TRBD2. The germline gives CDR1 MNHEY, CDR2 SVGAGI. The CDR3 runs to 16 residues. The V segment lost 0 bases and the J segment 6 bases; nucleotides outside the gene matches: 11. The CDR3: CASSYSGVGGIGEQYF. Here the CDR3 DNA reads TGTGCCAGCAGTTACTCAGGTGTCGGGGGGATCGGCGAGCAGTACTTC.

CDR3 nucleotides: TGTGCCAGTAGTCAGGGAAGGGACACTGAAGCTTTCTTT. It encodes CASSQGRDTEAFF. The chain uses TRBV19 and TRBJ1-1; a weak D match, TRBD1 (5 bases). V lost 5 bases and J 3 bases, leaving 10 bases between the germline ends. The CDR3 runs 13 residues. Germline V gene lookup returns CDR1 LNHDA and CDR2 SQIVND (reference sequence).

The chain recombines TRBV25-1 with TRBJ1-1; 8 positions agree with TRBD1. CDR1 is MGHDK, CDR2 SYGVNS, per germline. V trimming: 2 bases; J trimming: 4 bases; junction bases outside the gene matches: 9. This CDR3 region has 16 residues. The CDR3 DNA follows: TGTGCCAGCAGTGAAGAGGACAGGGCTGATGGCACTGAAGCTTTCTTT. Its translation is CASSEEDRADGTEAFF.

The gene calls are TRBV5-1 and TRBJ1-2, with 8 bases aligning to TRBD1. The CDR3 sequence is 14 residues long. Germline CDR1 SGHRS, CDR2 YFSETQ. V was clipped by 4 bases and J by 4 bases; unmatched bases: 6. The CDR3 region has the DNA TGCGCCAGCAGCCTTGACAGGGGATCCTATGGCTACACCTTC. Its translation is CASSLDRGSYGYTF.

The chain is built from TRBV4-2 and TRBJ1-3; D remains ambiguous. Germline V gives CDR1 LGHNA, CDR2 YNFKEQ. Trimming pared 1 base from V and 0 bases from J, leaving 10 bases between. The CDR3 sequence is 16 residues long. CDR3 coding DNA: TGTGCCAGCAGCCAAGCCTCCGGGGTCTCTGGAAACACCATATATTTT. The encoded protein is CASSQASGVSGNTIYF.

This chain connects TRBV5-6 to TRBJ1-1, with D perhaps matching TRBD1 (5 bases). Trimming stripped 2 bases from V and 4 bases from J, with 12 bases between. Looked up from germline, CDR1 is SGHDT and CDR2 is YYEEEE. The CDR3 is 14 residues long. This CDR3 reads CASSFSQDITEAFF. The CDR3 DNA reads TGTGCCAGCAGCTTCTCACAGGACATCACTGAAGCTTTCTTT.

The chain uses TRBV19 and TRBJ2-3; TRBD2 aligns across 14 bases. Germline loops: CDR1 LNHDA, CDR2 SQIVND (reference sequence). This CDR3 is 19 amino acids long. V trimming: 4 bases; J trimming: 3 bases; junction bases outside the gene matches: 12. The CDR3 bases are TGTGCCAGTAGTACCTCATTCTCCGGGACTAGCGGGAGAACAGATACGCAGTATTTT. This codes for CASSTSFSGTSGRTDTQYF.

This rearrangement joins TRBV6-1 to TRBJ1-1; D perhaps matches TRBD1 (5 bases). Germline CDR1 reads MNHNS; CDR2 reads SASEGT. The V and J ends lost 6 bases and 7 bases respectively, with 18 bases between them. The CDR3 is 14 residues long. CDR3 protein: CASSPAGGAREAFF. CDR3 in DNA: TGTGCCAGCAGCCCGGCGGGAGGGGCACGTGAAGCTTTCTTT.

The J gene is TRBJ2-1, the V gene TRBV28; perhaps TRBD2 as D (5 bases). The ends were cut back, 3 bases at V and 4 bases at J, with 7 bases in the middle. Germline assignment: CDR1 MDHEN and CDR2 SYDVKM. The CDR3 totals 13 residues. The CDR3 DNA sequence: TGTGCCAGCAGTTTGGGGAGTTACAATGAGCAGTTCTTC. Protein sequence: CASSLGSYNEQFF.

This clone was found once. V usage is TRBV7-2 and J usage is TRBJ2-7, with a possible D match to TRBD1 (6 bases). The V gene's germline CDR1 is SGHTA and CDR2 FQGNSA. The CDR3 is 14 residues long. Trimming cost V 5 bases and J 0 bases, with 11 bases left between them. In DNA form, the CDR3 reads TGTGCCAGCAGCAGGACAGCTAGCTCCTACGAGCAGTACTTC. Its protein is CASSRTASSYEQYF.

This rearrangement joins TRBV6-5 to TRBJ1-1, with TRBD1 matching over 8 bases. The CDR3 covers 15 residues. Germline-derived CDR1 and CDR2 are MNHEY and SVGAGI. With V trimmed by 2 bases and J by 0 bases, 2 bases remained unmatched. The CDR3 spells CASSYAGQVNTEAFF. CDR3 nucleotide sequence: TGTGCCAGCAGTTACGCGGGACAGGTGAACACTGAAGCTTTCTTT.

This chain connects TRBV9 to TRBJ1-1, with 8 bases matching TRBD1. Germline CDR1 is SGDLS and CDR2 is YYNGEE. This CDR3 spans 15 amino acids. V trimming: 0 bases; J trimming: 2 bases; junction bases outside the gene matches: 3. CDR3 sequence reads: CASSVGTGRNTEAFF. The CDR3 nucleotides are TGTGCCAGCAGCGTAGGGACAGGGAGAAACACTGAAGCTTTCTTT.

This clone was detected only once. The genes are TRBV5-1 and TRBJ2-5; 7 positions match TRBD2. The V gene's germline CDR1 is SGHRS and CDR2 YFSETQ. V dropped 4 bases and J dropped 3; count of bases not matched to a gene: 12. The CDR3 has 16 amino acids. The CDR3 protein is CASSLVAGEREETQYF. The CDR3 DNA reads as TGCGCCAGCAGCCTAGTCGCGGGAGAGAGGGAAGAGACCCAGTACTTC.

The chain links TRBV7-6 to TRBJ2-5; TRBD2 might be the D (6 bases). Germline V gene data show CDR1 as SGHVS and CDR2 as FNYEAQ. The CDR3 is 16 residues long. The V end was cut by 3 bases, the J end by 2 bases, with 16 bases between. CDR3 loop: CASSLMTRGIQETQYF. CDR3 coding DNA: TGTGCCAGCAGCTTGATGACCCGGGGGATACAAGAGACCCAGTACTTC. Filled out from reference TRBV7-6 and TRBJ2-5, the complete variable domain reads GAGVSQSPRYKVTKRGQDVALRCDPISGHVSLYWYRQALGQGPEFLTYFNYEAQQDKSGLPNDRFSAERPEGSISTLTIQRTEQRDSAMYRCASSLMTRGIQETQYFGPGTRLLVL.

DNA of the CDR3: TGCGCCAGCAGCCACCACCCCCGGGACAGTCCCTACGAGCAGTACTTC. Translated, it gives CASSHHPRDSPYEQYF. The chain carries TRBV4-1 and TRBJ2-7; 7 nucleotides line up with TRBD1. The CDR3 spans 16 residues. The V segment lost 3 bases and the J segment 2 bases; nucleotides outside the gene matches: 10. Germline-derived CDR1 and CDR2 are MGHRA and YSYEKL.

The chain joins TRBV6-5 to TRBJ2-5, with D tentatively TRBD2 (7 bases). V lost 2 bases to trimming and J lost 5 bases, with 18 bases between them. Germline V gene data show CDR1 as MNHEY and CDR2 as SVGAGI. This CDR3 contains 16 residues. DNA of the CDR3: TGTGCCAGCAGTTACCCTCGGGGGGCGCTCGGGGAGACCCAGTACTTC. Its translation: CASSYPRGALGETQYF.

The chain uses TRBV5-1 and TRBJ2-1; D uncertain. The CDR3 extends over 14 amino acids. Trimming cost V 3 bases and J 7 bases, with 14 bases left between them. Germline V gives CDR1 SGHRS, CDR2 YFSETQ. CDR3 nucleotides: TGCGCCAGCAGCTCTAACCCTTCTGCGAATGAGCAGTTCTTC. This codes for CASSSNPSANEQFF. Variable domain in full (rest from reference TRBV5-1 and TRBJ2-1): KAGVTQTPRYLIKTRGQQVTLSCSPISGHRSVSWYQQTPGQGLQFLFEYFSETQRNKGNFPGRFSGRQFSNSRSEMNVSTLELGDSALYLCASSSNPSANEQFFGPGTRLTVL.

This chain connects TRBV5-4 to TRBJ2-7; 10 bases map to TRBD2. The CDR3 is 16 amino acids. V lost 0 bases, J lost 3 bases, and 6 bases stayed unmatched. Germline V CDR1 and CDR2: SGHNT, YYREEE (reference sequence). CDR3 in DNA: TGTGCCAGCAGCTTGGTAATAGCGGGAGGCCGCTACGAGCAGTACTTC. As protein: CASSLVIAGGRYEQYF.

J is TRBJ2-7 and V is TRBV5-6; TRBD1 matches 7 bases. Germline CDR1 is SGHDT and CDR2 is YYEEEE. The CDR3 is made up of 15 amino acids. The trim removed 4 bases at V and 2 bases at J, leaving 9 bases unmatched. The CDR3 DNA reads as TGTGCCAGCAGCCTGGGTGACAGGGACGCCTACGAGCAGTACTTC. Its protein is CASSLGDRDAYEQYF.